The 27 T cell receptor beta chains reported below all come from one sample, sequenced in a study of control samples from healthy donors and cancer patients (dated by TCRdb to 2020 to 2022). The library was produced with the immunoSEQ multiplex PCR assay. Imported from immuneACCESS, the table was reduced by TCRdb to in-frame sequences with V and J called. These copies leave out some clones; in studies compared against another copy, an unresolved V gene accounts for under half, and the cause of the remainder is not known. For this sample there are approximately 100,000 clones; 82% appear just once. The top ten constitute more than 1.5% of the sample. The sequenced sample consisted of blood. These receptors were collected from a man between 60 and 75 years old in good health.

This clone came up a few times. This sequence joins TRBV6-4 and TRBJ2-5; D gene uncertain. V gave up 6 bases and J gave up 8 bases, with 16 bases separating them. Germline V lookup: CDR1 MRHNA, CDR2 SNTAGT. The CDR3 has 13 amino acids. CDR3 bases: TGTGCCAGCAGCGAAACAACCCACGGAACCCAGTACTTC. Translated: CASSETTHGTQYF.

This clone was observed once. CDR3 nucleotides: TGTGCCTGGAGTGTCAGTGGGGGACAGGGGAAAACTTTCTTT. Its protein is CAWSVSGGQGKTFF. This chain joins TRBV30 and TRBJ1-1; TRBD1 matches at 10 bases. J gave up 12 bases and V 0 bases, and 10 bases lay outside the gene matches. The CDR3 has 14 residues. CDR1 is GTSNPN and CDR2 is SVGIG in the germline V gene (reference sequence).

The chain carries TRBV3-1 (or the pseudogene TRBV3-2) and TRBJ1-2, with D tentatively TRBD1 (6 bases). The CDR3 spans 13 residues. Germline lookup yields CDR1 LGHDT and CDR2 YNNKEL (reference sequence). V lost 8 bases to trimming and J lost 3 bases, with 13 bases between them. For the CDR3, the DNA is TGTGCCAGCGGTAACAGGGCCGACTATGGCTACACCTTC. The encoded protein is CASGNRADYGYTF.

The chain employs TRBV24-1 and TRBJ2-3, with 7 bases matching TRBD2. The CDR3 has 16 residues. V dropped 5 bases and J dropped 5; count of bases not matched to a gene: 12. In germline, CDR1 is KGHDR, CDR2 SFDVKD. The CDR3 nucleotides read TGTGCCACCAGTGGGGGAGGGGCCGCGGTGCGAGATACGCAGTATTTT. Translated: CATSGGGAAVRDTQYF.

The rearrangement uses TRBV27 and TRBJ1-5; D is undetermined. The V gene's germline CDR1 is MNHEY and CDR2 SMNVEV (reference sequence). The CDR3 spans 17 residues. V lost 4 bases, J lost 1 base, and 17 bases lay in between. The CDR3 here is CASSSFIGRRSNQPQHF. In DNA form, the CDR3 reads TGTGCCAGCAGTTCTTTTATCGGACGTAGAAGCAATCAGCCCCAGCATTTT.

CDR3 DNA sequence: TGTGCCAGCTCTCTTCTACAGGGGAGGGACACCGGGGAGCTGTTTTTT. It yields the protein CASSLLQGRDTGELFF. The chain joins TRBV18 to TRBJ2-2; possibly TRBD1 or TRBD2 for D (7 bases each). CDR3 length: 16 residues. With 6 bases removed from V and 3 bases from J, the gap between germline ends came to 17 bases. Germline assignment: CDR1 KGHSH and CDR2 LQKENI.

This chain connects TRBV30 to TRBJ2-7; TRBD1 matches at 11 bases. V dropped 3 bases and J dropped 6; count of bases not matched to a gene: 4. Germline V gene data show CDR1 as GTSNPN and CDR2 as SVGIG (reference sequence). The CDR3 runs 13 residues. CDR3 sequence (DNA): TGTGCCTGGAGACCGGGACAGGGGGTCGAGCAGTACTTC. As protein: CAWRPGQGVEQYF.

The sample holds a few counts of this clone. Written as DNA, the CDR3 is TGTGCCAGCAGTGATCGGGACCCTGGCAACATTCAGTACTTC. Translation: CASSDRDPGNIQYF. The chain joins TRBV25-1 to TRBJ2-4; D may match TRBD1 or TRBD2 (5 bases each). The germline CDR1 and CDR2 sequences are MGHDK and SYGVNS. The CDR3 covers 14 residues. The ends were cut back, 3 bases at V and 7 bases at J, with 13 bases in the middle. The whole variable domain, remainder taken from reference TRBV25-1 and TRBJ2-4, is EADIYQTPRYLVIGTGKKITLECSQTMGHDKMYWYQQDPGMELHLIHYSYGVNSTEKGDLSSESTVSRIRTEHFPLTLESARPSHTSQYLCASSDRDPGNIQYFGAGTRLSVL.

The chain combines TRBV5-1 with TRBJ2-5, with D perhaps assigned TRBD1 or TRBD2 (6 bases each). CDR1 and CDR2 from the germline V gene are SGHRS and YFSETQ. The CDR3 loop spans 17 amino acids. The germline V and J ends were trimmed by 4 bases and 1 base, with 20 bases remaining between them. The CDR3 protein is CASSGVARGTSQETQYF. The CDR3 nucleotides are TGCGCCAGCAGCGGGGTCGCGCGCGGGACATCCCAAGAGACCCAGTACTTC.

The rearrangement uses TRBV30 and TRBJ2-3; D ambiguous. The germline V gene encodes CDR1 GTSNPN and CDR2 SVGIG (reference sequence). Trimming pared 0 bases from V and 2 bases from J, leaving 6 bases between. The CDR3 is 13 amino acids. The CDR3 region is CAWSVALTDTQYF. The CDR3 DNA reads TGTGCCTGGAGTGTGGCACTCACAGATACGCAGTATTTT.

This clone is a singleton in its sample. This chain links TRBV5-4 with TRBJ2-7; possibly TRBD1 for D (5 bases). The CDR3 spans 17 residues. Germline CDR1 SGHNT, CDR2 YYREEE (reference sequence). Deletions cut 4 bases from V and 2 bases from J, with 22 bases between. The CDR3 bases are TGTGCCAGCAGCCCGGGTTCAGTGGGGCAGGTAACCTACGAGCAGTACTTC. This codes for CASSPGSVGQVTYEQYF.

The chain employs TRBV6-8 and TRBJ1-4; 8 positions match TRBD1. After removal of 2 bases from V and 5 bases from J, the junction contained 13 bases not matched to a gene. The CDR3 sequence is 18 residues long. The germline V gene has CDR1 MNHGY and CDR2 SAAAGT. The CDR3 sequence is CASSYPTTGEVGNEKLFF. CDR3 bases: TGTGCCAGCAGTTACCCGACGACAGGGGAGGTTGGCAATGAAAAACTGTTTTTT.

CDR3 residues: CASSLGRRSDEQFF. The CDR3 DNA reads as TGTGCCAGCAGCTTAGGCCGTAGGTCCGATGAGCAGTTCTTC. The chain links TRBV7-8 to TRBJ2-1; no definite D call. Trimming shortened V by 1 base and J by 8 bases, and 12 bases separated the two germline ends. Germline V CDR1 and CDR2: SGHVS, FQNEAQ. The CDR3 spans 14 residues.

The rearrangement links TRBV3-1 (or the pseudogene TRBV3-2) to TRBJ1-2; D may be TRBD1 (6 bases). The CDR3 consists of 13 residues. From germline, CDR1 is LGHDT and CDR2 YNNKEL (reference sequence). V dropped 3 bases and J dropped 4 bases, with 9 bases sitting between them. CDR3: CASSQLTGYGYTF. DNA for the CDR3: TGTGCCAGCAGCCAGTTGACAGGCTATGGCTACACCTTC.

In DNA, the CDR3 is TGTGCCTGGAGTGTAATGGGCGGCCTGGAGCCCCAGCATTTT. Amino acid sequence: CAWSVMGGLEPQHF. The rearrangement uses TRBV30 and TRBJ1-5; D unresolved. Germline-derived CDR1 and CDR2 are GTSNPN and SVGIG (reference sequence). There are 14 residues in the CDR3. Between the trimmed V and J ends, which lost 0 bases and 8 bases, there was a span of 14 bases.

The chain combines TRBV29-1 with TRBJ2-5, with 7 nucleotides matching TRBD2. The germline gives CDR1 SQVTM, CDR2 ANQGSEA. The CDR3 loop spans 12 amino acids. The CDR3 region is CRGDTSAETQYF. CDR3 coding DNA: TGCCGAGGGGATACTAGCGCGGAGACCCAGTACTTC.

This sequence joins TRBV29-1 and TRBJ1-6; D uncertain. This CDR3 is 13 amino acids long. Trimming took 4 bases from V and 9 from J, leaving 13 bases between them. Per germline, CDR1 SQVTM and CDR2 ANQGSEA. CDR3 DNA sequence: TGCAGCGTTGGAGCTGGGATTGGTTCACCCCTCCACTTT. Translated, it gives CSVGAGIGSPLHF.

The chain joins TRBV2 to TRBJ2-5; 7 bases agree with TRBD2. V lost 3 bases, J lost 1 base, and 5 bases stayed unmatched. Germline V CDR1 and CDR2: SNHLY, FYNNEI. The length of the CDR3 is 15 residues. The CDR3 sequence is CASSDRGDLQETQYF. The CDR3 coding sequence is TGTGCCAGCAGTGATCGGGGGGACCTCCAAGAGACCCAGTACTTC.

The CDR3 DNA reads as TGTGCCAGCAGGGCCGGGCCCCTGCTCGGGCAGTACTTC. Protein sequence: CASRAGPLLGQYF. The chain links TRBV12-3 or TRBV12-4 to TRBJ2-7, with D unresolved. The CDR3 totals 13 residues. Trimming pared 6 bases from V and 9 bases from J, leaving 18 bases between.

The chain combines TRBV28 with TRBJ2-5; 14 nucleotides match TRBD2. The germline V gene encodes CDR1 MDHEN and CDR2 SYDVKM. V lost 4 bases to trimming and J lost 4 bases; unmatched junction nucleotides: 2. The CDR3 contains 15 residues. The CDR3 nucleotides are TGTGCCAGCAGTTCTGGACTAGCGGGAGGAGAGACCCAGTACTTC. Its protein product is CASSSGLAGGETQYF.

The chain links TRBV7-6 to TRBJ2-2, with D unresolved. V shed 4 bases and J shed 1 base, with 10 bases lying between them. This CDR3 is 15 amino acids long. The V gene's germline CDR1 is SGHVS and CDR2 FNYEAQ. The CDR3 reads CASSSRTENTGELFF. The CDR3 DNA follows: TGTGCCAGCAGCTCCCGGACGGAGAACACCGGGGAGCTGTTTTTT.

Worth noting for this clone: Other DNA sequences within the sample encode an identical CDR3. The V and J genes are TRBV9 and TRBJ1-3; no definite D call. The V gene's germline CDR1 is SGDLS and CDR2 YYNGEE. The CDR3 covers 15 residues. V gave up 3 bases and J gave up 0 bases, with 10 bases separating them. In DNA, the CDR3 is TGTGCCAGCAGCGAGGAAGGCGCCTCTGGAAACACCATATATTTT. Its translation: CASSEEGASGNTIYF. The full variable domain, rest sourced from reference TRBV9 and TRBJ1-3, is DSGVTQTPKHLITATGQRVTLRCSPRSGDLSVYWYQQSLDQGLQFLIQYYNGEERAKGNILERFSAQQFPDLHSELNLSSLELGDSALYFCASSEEGASGNTIYFGEGSWLTVV.

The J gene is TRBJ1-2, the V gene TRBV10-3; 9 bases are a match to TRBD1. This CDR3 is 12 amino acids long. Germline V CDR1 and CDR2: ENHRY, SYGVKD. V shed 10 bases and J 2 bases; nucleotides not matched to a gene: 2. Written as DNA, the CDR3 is TGTGCCACCGGACAGGGGAACTATGGCTACACCTTC. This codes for CATGQGNYGYTF.

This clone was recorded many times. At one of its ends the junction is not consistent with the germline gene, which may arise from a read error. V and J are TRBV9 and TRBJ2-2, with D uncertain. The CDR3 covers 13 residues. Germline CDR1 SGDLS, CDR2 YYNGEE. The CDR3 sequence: CASNVPDAGELFF. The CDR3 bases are TGTGCCAGCAACGTACCAGACGCCGGGGAGCTGTTTTTT.

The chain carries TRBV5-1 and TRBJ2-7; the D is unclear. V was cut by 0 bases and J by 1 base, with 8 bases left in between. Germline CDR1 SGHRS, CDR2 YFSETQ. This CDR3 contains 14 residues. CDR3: CASSLGGGSYEQYF. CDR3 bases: TGCGCCAGCAGCTTGGGTGGCGGATCCTACGAGCAGTACTTC.

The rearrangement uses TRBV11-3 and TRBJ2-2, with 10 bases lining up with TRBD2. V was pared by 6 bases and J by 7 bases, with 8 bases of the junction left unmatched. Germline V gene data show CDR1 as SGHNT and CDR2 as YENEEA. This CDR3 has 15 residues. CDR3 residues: CASRLSGGAGGELFF. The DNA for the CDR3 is TGTGCCAGCAGGTTAAGCGGGGGGGCTGGCGGGGAGCTGTTTTTT.

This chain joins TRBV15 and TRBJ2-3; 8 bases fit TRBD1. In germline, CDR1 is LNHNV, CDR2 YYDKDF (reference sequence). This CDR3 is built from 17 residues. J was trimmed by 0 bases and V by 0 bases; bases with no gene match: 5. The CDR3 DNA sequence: TGTGCCACCAGCAGAGATAAGTGGACAGGGAGCACAGATACGCAGTATTTT. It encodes CATSRDKWTGSTDTQYF.